Presented here are 22 T cell receptor beta chains from one specimen sequenced in a study of prognosis after radiotherapy for stage I lung cancer. Amplicons of TCR beta CDR3 were generated from genomic DNA by two-round multiplex PCR. Specific primers for each TRBV and TRBJ gene were what first-round PCR used. MiXCR was run by TCRdb on the multiplex PCR reads, yielding one entry per CDR3 protein. The repertoire holds about 20,000 distinct CDR3 sequences, with roughly 43% as singletons. The specimen comprised PBMCs, sampled before or after stereotactic body radiation therapy (not recorded which). Every receptor here comes from a donor aged 50 or older with non-small cell lung cancer.

This clonotype occurred a few times. The chain combines TRBV28 with TRBJ2-7; unclear D gene. V lost 6 bases and J 6 bases, leaving 18 bases between the germline ends. Per germline, CDR1 MDHEN and CDR2 SYDVKM. This CDR3 is built from 14 residues. CDR3 DNA: TGTGCCAGCAGGCCCCAGACCCCGGGTAGCGAGCAGTACTTC. Translated: CASRPQTPGSEQYF.

Ten or more counts support this clonotype. The CDR3 DNA follows: TGTGCCAGCAGTGCGAGACAGGGGGCTACGATCTGCACCTTC. Encoded protein: CASSARQGATICTF. The rearrangement links TRBV2 to TRBJ1-2, with 10 bases lining up with TRBD1. This CDR3 spans 14 amino acids. Germline V CDR1 and CDR2: SNHLY, FYNNEI. J gave up 13 bases and V 4 bases, and 12 bases lay outside the gene matches.

Remarks on this clonotype: With only one base between it and a far larger clone, this is likely a read error. The V and J genes are TRBV6-9 and TRBJ2-7; weak D call: TRBD1 (5 bases). The germline V gene has CDR1 MNHGY and CDR2 SVAAGI. The CDR3 totals 14 residues. The CDR3 is CAGSPDRRTYEQYF. Written as DNA, the CDR3 is TGTGCCGGCAGTCCCGACAGACGGACCTACGAGCAGTACTTC.

A note on this clonotype: A far larger clone is one base from this, pointing to a likely read error. The V and J genes are TRBV7-3 and TRBJ2-7; D gene uncertain. V was shortened by 0 bases and J by 7 bases, with 19 bases between the two germline ends. This CDR3 has 16 amino acids. Germline V gene sequence: CDR1 SGHTA, CDR2 FQGTGA. Here the CDR3 reads CASSLTGPRSYNEQYF. As DNA, the CDR3 is TGTGCCAGCAGCTTAACAGGGCCACGCTCCTACAATGAGCAGTACTTC.

The chain is built from TRBV6-1 and TRBJ1-5; TRBD1 aligns across 9 bases. J was trimmed by 4 bases and V by 9 bases; bases with no gene match: 7. The CDR3 runs to 14 residues. CDR1 is MNHNS, CDR2 SASEGT, per germline. The CDR3 protein is CARNWDRVNQPQHF. CDR3 in DNA: TGTGCCAGAAACTGGGACAGGGTTAATCAGCCCCAGCATTTT.

V usage is TRBV6-1 and J usage is TRBJ2-7; 11 nucleotides match TRBD1. Trimming cost V 3 bases and J 2 bases; bases outside gene matches: 3. CDR1 MNHNS and CDR2 SASEGT come from the germline V gene. The CDR3 consists of 15 residues. Written as DNA, the CDR3 is TGTGCCAGCAGTGACACGGGACAGGGGGCCTACGAGCAGTACTTC. It encodes CASSDTGQGAYEQYF.

In regard to this clonotype: A far more abundant clone sits one base away, making this likely a read error. V and J are TRBV2 and TRBJ2-2; D is ambiguous. V was cut by 6 bases and J by 5 bases, with 13 bases left in between. This CDR3 has 14 residues. The germline gives CDR1 SNHLY, CDR2 FYNNEI. This CDR3 is CASSRTRRTGELFF. The CDR3, as DNA: TGTGCCAGCAGCAGAACCCGAAGAACCGGGGAGCTGTTTTTT.

This clonotype has a handful of counts. The chain is built from TRBV28 and TRBJ2-1; possibly TRBD1 or TRBD2 for D (5 bases each). The length of the CDR3 is 18 residues. Trimming took off 7 bases at V and 0 bases at J, with 22 bases between the two ends. CDR1 and CDR2 (germline): MDHEN, SYDVKM. The CDR3 DNA is TGTGCCAGCACGGGGACCCTCTTACCCCTTAGCTCCTACAATGAGCAGTTCTTC. This codes for CASTGTLLPLSSYNEQFF.

This clonotype was detected a few times. A far larger clone lies a single base away; this is likely a read error. The genes are TRBV6-5 and TRBJ1-5, with a possible D match to TRBD1 (6 bases). V lost 11 bases to trimming and J lost 3 bases, with 17 bases between them. Germline lookup yields CDR1 MNHEY and CDR2 SVGAGI. This CDR3 comprises 14 residues. The CDR3 loop is CAGTEDSFNQPQHF. The DNA for the CDR3 is TGTGCCGGCACCGAGGACAGCTTCAATCAGCCCCAGCATTTT.

The V and J genes are TRBV6-1 and TRBJ1-2; D may be TRBD1 (6 bases). The V end was cut by 5 bases, the J end by 7 bases, with 14 bases between. There are 13 residues in the CDR3. CDR1 is MNHNS, CDR2 SASEGT, per germline. CDR3 DNA: TGTGCCAGCAGTCGCGGACAGTCCGGTGGCTACACCTTC. Amino acids: CASSRGQSGGYTF.

In this sample, this clonotype turned up a few times. A much larger clone lies one base from this, so it may be a read error. The chain links TRBV5-1 to TRBJ1-1, with D maybe TRBD1 (5 bases). The CDR3 is 15 residues long. V lost 4 bases and J 1 base, leaving 14 bases between the germline ends. The germline V gene encodes CDR1 SGHRS and CDR2 YFSETQ. The CDR3 reads CASSPWGIANTEAFF. The CDR3 bases are TGCGCCAGCAGCCCCTGGGGGATAGCGAACACTGAAGCTTTCTTT.

The V call is TRBV2, the J call TRBJ1-5; 8 nucleotides line up with TRBD1. Per germline, CDR1 SNHLY and CDR2 FYNNEI. The CDR3 length is 15 residues. V lost 6 bases, J lost 3 bases, and 7 bases stayed unmatched. In DNA, the CDR3 is TGTGCCAGCAGGTACGGACAGGGATACAATCAGCCCCAGCATTTT. Translation gives CASRYGQGYNQPQHF.

This clonotype was counted many times. This chain's CDR3 is CASSLVQGNQPQHF. CDR3 bases: TGTGCCAGCAGCTTGGTACAGGGCAATCAGCCCCAGCATTTT. The chain is built from TRBV5-5 and TRBJ1-5; TRBD1 might be the D (5 bases). V dropped 0 bases and J dropped 2 bases, with 6 bases sitting between them. Germline CDR1 reads SGHKS; CDR2 reads YYEKEE (reference sequence). This CDR3 comprises 14 residues.

This clonotype was observed once. The chain links TRBV24-1 to TRBJ2-7; D might be TRBD1 (5 bases). This CDR3 region has 14 residues. The germline V and J ends were trimmed by 10 bases and 0 bases, with 15 bases remaining between them. The germline gives CDR1 KGHDR, CDR2 SFDVKD. CDR3 in DNA: TGTGCCACGCCCCCTGGGCAGGGCTCCTACGAGCAGTACTTC. Amino acids: CATPPGQGSYEQYF.

The chain is built from TRBV12-3 or TRBV12-4 and TRBJ2-2; D call uncertain. The CDR3 is 14 residues long. V gave up 2 bases and J gave up 0 bases, with 4 bases separating them. CDR3: CASSLNSNTGELFF. CDR3 in DNA: TGTGCCAGCAGTTTAAATTCGAACACCGGGGAGCTGTTTTTT.

This clonotype was found a few times. The gene calls are TRBV6-5 and TRBJ1-3; weak D call: TRBD1 (5 bases). Germline loops: CDR1 MNHEY, CDR2 SVGAGI. This CDR3 is built from 16 residues. V was pared by 0 bases and J by 5 bases, with 14 bases between. CDR3 in DNA: TGTGCCAGCAGTTACTCGAAGGGGATCGGCAGAAACACCATATATTTT. The encoded protein is CASSYSKGIGRNTIYF.

This clonotype was observed a handful of times. It differs at one base from a far larger clone, so likely a read error. V is TRBV6-1 and J is TRBJ2-3; 7 bases are shared with TRBD1. The V gene end was trimmed by 7 bases and the J gene end by 6 bases; junction bases not matched to a gene: 16. The CDR3 totals 16 residues. The V gene's germline CDR1 is MNHNS and CDR2 SASEGT. As DNA, the CDR3 is TGTGCCAGCATCTACTTTGACCAGGGGGATTGGGATACGCAGTATTTT. Protein sequence: CASIYFDQGDWDTQYF.

The CDR3 DNA reads TGTGCCAGCAGCTTAATCTCCTACGAGCAGTACTTC. It translates to CASSLISYEQYF. The chain recombines TRBV11-3 with TRBJ2-7; D is ambiguous. V was trimmed by 2 bases and J by 0 bases, leaving 2 bases between them. This CDR3 spans 12 amino acids. In germline, CDR1 is SGHNT, CDR2 YENEEA.

This clonotype was seen a few times. This chain joins TRBV30 and TRBJ1-4; maybe TRBD1 (5 bases). The CDR3 contains 13 residues. From germline, CDR1 is GTSNPN and CDR2 SVGIG (reference sequence). V lost 4 bases to trimming and J lost 3 bases, with 9 bases between them. CDR3 region: CAWKGQPNEKLFF. For the CDR3, the DNA is TGTGCCTGGAAGGGGCAGCCTAATGAAAAACTGTTTTTT.

This clonotype is medium-sized. V gene TRBV4-3 combines with J gene TRBJ2-3, with no clear D. Germline CDR1 is LGHNA and CDR2 is YSLEER. V was clipped by 1 base and J by 2 bases, with 13 bases between them. The CDR3 is 16 amino acids. Written as DNA, the CDR3 is TGCGCCAGCAGCCAAGGCGGAAGTCGGTCCACAGATACGCAGTATTTT. Protein product: CASSQGGSRSTDTQYF.

This clonotype was seen ten or more times. The chain has TRBV7-9 and TRBJ1-1; D remains ambiguous. Trimming shortened V by 6 bases and J by 0 bases, and 8 bases separated the two germline ends. Germline loops: CDR1 SEHNR, CDR2 FQNEAQ (reference sequence). The CDR3 length is 13 residues. CDR3 coding DNA: TGTGCCAGCAGACAAATTATGAACACTGAAGCTTTCTTT. Protein: CASRQIMNTEAFF. Drawing the rest from reference TRBV7-9 and TRBJ1-1, the complete variable domain is DTGVSQNPRHKITKRGQNVTFRCDPISEHNRLYWYRQTLGQGPEFLTYFQNEAQLEKSRLLSDRFSAERPKGSFSTLEIQRTEQGDSAMYLCASRQIMNTEAFFGQGTRLTVV.

The rearrangement links TRBV6-1 to TRBJ2-7, with TRBD2 matching over 13 bases. This CDR3 contains 12 residues. Germline values: CDR1 MNHNS, CDR2 SASEGT. The J segment lost 7 bases and the V segment lost 6 bases, leaving 0 bases of the junction unmatched. The CDR3 region is CASRGLAGEQYF. CDR3 in DNA: TGTGCCAGCAGGGGACTAGCGGGAGAGCAGTACTTC.